This TCR beta chain comes out of a study of cytomegalovirus exposure and HLA in healthy donors. Points from the study as a whole: A classifier reportedly called cytomegalovirus status with high sensitivity and specificity. V- and J-gene trimming in TCR beta was tied to a missense DCLRE1C variant by an analysis performed later.

Turning to this clone: Antigen: not known.

60 Vbeta and 13 Jbeta primers were used in PCR. Original analysis: Later work found around 85 million unique TCR beta chains, with 9.5 million to 11 million shared. Produced via immunoSEQ multiplex PCR; TCRdb's table is partial and in-frame only. V and J calls and clone size come straight from that table; D and trimming were deduced from the DNA. The top ten hold under 15% of the sample, which has under 150,000 clones, 55% to 80% seen once. CDR1 is SGHNT and CDR2 is YYREEE in the germline V gene (reference sequence). V shed 4 bases and J shed 2 bases, with 22 bases lying between them. CDR3 length equals 17 residues.

The rearrangement links TRBV5-4 to TRBJ2-7, with a tentative D call TRBD2 (6 bases). The receptor's source is a human donor in good health. What was sequenced was PBMCs. CDR3 protein: CASSSSGGGADPYEQYF. DNA for the CDR3: TGTGCCAGCAGCAGTAGCGGTGGAGGAGCTGATCCCTACGAGCAGTACTTC.